The source of this T cell receptor (beta chain) is a study of beta chain features in type 1 diabetes. Since all of the isolated RNA was reverse transcribed, expressed TCRB transcripts were what got sequenced. This table comes from immunoSEQ multiplex PCR, and its TCRdb copy is limited to in-frame clones, with some not included. The sample shows some 120,000 clones, around 16% of them seen only once. Study-level points and caveats: TCRB CDR3s from Type 1 diabetes patients were moderately but significantly shorter in all four CD4+ subsets.

About this clone: Its antigen is not known.

Germline CDR1 and CDR2: SGHRS and YFSETQ. There are 13 residues in the CDR3. With V trimmed by 3 bases and J by 6 bases, 4 bases remained unmatched. The clonotype was recovered from a man aged 18 to 30 with type 1 diabetes. The sample taken for sequencing was central memory CD4+ T cells from blood. The chain is built from TRBV5-1 and TRBJ1-2; 8 bases are shared with TRBD1. DNA of the CDR3: TGCGCCAGCAGCTCGGGACAGGCTGATGGCTACACCTTC. It yields the protein CASSSGQADGYTF.